The 7 T cell receptor beta chains below all came from one sample that was sequenced in a study of radiotherapy plus CTLA-4 blockade in lung cancer. Method: immunoSEQ multiplex PCR; TCRdb's copy keeps in-frame clones and lacks some. The sample holds 49,000 or so clones; 70% to 80% are singletons and the top ten take around 7.7%. Material: peripheral blood, obtained from a patient treated with radiotherapy plus ipilimumab. The receptors were gathered from a human donor with non-small cell lung cancer who had stable disease on radiotherapy plus ipilimumab.

This chain uses TRBV5-5 with TRBJ2-2; D is perhaps TRBD1 (5 bases). The CDR3 is 15 residues long. V lost 0 bases to trimming and J lost 0 bases, with 6 bases between them. Germline assignment: CDR1 SGHKS and CDR2 YYEKEE (reference sequence). CDR3 sequence: CASSLARANTGELFF. CDR3 DNA: TGTGCCAGCAGCTTGGCCAGGGCGAACACCGGGGAGCTGTTTTTT. Complete variable domain (other parts from reference TRBV5-5 and TRBJ2-2): DAGVTQSPTHLIKTRGQQVTLRCSPISGHKSVSWYQQVLGQGPQFIFQYYEKEERGRGNFPDRFSARQFPNYSSELNVNALLLGDSALYLCASSLARANTGELFFGEGSRLTVL.

The chain joins TRBV7-2 to TRBJ2-5; no definite D call. Germline V CDR1 and CDR2: SGHTA, FQGNSA. There are 13 residues in the CDR3. Trimming took off 0 bases at V and 5 bases at J, with 7 bases between the two ends. CDR3 amino acids: CASSLAPRETQYF. The CDR3, as DNA: TGTGCCAGCAGCTTAGCACCCAGGGAGACCCAGTACTTC.

The chain combines TRBV27 with TRBJ1-5; possibly TRBD1 for D (6 bases). The CDR3 runs to 15 residues. Per the germline V gene, CDR1 is MNHEY and CDR2 is SMNVEV (reference sequence). Trimming stripped 2 bases from V and 3 bases from J, with 11 bases between. CDR3 DNA: TGTGCCAGCAGTTTAAGGGGGACGGTCAATCAGCCCCAGCATTTT. This encodes CASSLRGTVNQPQHF.

J is TRBJ1-4 and V is TRBV25-1; D is ambiguous. This CDR3 has 15 amino acids. V dropped 0 bases and J dropped 7 bases, with 12 bases sitting between them. In germline, CDR1 is MGHDK, CDR2 SYGVNS. In DNA, the CDR3 is TGTGCCAGCAGTGAATACGTGGCAGCCAGTGAAAAACTGTTTTTT. It is translated as CASSEYVAASEKLFF. Full variable domain (outside the CDR3, taken from reference TRBV25-1 and TRBJ1-4): EADIYQTPRYLVIGTGKKITLECSQTMGHDKMYWYQQDPGMELHLIHYSYGVNSTEKGDLSSESTVSRIRTEHFPLTLESARPSHTSQYLCASSEYVAASEKLFFGSGTQLSVL.

This clone has just one count. V and J are TRBV7-3 and TRBJ2-1; D is possibly TRBD2 (6 bases). Trimming removed 5 bases from V and 5 bases from J, with 13 bases in between. The V gene's germline CDR1 is SGHTA and CDR2 FQGTGA. This CDR3 has 14 amino acids. CDR3 residues: CASSAWGVDNEQFF. The DNA for the CDR3 is TGTGCCAGCAGCGCTTGGGGGGTAGACAATGAGCAGTTCTTC.

This chain links TRBV5-1 with TRBJ1-5, with D unresolved. The germline gives CDR1 SGHRS, CDR2 YFSETQ. The CDR3 is 15 residues long. Trimming removed 5 bases at V and 4 bases at J, with 16 bases between. The DNA for the CDR3 is TGCGCCAGCAGAATTAACAGTGCCGATAATCAGCCCCAGCATTTT. It specifies CASRINSADNQPQHF.

The chain combines TRBV30 with TRBJ1-2, with no clear D. CDR3 length equals 13 residues. Germline CDR1 is GTSNPN and CDR2 is SVGIG (reference sequence). Trimming took off 2 bases at V and 7 bases at J, with 14 bases between the two ends. This CDR3 reads CAWSIREVSGYTF. The CDR3 nucleotides read TGTGCCTGGAGTATCCGTGAGGTTTCTGGCTACACCTTC.